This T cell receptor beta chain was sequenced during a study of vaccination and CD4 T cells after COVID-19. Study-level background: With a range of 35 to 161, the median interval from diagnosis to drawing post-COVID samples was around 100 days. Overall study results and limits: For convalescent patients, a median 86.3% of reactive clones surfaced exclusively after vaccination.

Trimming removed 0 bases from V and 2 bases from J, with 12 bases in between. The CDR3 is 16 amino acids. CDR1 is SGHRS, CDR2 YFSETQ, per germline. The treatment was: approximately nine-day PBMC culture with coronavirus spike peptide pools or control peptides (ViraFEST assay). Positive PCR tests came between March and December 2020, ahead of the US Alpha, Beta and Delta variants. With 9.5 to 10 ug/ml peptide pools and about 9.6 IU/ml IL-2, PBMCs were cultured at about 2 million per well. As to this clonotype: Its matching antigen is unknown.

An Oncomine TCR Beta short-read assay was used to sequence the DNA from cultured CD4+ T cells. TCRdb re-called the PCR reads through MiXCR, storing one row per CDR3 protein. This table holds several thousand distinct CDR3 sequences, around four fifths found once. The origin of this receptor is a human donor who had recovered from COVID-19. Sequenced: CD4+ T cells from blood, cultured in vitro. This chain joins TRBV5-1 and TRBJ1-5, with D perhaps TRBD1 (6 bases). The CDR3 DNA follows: TGCGCCAGCAGCTTGGAGGCAGGGGATCGCAATCAGCCCCAGCATTTT. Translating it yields CASSLEAGDRNQPQHF.